This TCR beta chain derives from a study of T cell changes during pregnancy in multiple sclerosis. The CDR3 has 15 amino acids. From germline, CDR1 is MNHEY and CDR2 SMNVEV (reference sequence). The J segment lost 5 bases and the V segment lost 3 bases, leaving 7 bases of the junction unmatched. The repertoire was sequenced with immunoSEQ multiplex PCR; TCRdb's copy has only in-frame clones and lacks some. The sample includes about 40,000 clones, about 94% seen only once; the top ten take approximately 1.8%. The receptor was isolated from a female donor with multiple sclerosis, enrolled in a pregnancy study. Sequences were derived from peripheral blood, sampled in the third trimester of pregnancy. V gene TRBV27 combines with J gene TRBJ1-1, with 9 bases lining up with TRBD1. For the CDR3, the DNA is TGTGCCAGCAGTTTGCGGGGACAGGGACGGACTGAAGCTTTCTTT. It encodes CASSLRGQGRTEAFF.